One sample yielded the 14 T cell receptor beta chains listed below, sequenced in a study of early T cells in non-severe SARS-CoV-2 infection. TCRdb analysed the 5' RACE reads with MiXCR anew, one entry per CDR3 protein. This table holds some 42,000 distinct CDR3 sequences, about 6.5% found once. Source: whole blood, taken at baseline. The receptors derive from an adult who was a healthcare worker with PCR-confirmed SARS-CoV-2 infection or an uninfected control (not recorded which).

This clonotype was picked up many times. DNA for the CDR3: TGTGCCTGGAGGCAGGGAGTGAACACTGAAGCTTTCTTT. Translating it yields CAWRQGVNTEAFF. The chain has TRBV30 and TRBJ1-1, with D perhaps TRBD1 (5 bases). Germline CDR1 is GTSNPN and CDR2 is SVGIG (reference sequence). The CDR3 is made up of 13 amino acids. V lost 3 bases to trimming and J lost 0 bases, with 8 bases between them.

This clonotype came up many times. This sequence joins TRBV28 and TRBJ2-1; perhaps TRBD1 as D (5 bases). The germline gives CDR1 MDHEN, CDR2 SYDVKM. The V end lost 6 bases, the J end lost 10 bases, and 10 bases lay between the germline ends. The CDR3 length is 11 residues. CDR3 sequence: CASSPGYEQFF. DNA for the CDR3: TGTGCCAGCAGCCCAGGGTACGAGCAGTTCTTC.

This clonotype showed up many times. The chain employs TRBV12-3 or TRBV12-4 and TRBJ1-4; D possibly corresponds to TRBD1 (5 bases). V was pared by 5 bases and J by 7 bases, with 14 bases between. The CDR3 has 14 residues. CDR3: CASSAGAGGEKLFF. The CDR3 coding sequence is TGTGCCAGCAGTGCCGGGGCCGGGGGTGAAAAACTGTTTTTT.

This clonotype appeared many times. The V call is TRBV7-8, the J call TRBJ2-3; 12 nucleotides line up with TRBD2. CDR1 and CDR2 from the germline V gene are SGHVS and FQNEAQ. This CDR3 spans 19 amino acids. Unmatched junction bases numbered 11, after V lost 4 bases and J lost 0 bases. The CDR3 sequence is CASSSALRLAGASTDTQYF. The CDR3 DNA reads TGTGCCAGCAGCTCCGCCCTTCGACTAGCGGGGGCCAGCACAGATACGCAGTATTTT. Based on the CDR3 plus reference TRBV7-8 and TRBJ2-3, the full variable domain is GAGVSQSPRYKVAKRGQDVALRCDPISGHVSLFWYQQALGQGPEFLTYFQNEAQLDKSGLPSDRFFAERPEGSVSTLKIQRTQQEDSAVYLCASSSALRLAGASTDTQYFGPGTRLTVL.

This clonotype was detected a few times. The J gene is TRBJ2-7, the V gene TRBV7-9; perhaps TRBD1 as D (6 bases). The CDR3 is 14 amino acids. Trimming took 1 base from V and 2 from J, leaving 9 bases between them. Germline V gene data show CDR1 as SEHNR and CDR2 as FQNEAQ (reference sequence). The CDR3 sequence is CASSLVQGTYEQYF. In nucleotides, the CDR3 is TGTGCCAGCAGCTTAGTACAGGGTACCTACGAGCAGTACTTC. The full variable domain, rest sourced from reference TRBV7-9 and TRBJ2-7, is DTGVSQNPRHKITKRGQNVTFRCDPISEHNRLYWYRQTLGQGPEFLTYFQNEAQLEKSRLLSDRFSAERPKGSFSTLEIQRTEQGDSAMYLCASSLVQGTYEQYFGPGTRLTVT.

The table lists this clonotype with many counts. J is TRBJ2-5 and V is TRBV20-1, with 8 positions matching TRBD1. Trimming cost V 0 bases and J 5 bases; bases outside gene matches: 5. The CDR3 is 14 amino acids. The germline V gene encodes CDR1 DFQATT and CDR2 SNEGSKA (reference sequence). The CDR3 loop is CSARDRRGPETQYF. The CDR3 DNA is TGCAGTGCTAGAGATCGCAGGGGGCCCGAGACCCAGTACTTC.

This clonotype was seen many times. The CDR3 sequence is CASSFAGTTPTDTQYF. The CDR3 nucleotides are TGCGCCAGCAGCTTCGCCGGGACAACCCCCACAGATACGCAGTATTTT. The chain carries TRBV5-1 and TRBJ2-3, with a weak D call TRBD1 (6 bases). This CDR3 has 16 amino acids. The V gene lost 2 bases and the J gene lost 2 bases, with 15 bases spanning the gap. Germline V CDR1 and CDR2: SGHRS, YFSETQ.

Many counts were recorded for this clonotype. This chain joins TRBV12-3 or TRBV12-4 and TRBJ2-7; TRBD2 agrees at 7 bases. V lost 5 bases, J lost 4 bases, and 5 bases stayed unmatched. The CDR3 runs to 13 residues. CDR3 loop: CASSVGGGYEQYF. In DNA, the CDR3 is TGTGCCAGCAGTGTTGGCGGGGGTTACGAGCAGTACTTC.

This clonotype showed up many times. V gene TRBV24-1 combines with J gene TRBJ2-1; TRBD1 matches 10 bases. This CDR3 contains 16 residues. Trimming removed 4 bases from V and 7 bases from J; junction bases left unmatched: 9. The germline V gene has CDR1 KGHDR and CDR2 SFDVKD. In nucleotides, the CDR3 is TGTGCCACCAGTGACTACCGGGACAGGGGTGCAAATGAGCAGTTCTTC. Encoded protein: CATSDYRDRGANEQFF.

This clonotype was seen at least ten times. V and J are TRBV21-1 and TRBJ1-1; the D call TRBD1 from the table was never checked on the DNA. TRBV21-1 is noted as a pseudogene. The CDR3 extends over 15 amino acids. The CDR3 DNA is TGTGCCAGCAGCAGCCCACCCGGGTTGAACACTGAAGCTTTCTTT. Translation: CASSSPPGLNTEAFF.

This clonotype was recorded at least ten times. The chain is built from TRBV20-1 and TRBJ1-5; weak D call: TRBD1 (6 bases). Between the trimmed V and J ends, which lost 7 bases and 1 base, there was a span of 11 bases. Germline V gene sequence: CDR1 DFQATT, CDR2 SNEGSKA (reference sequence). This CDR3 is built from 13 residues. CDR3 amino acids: CSVRDNSNQPQHF. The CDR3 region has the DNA TGCAGTGTTAGGGACAACAGCAATCAGCCCCAGCATTTT.

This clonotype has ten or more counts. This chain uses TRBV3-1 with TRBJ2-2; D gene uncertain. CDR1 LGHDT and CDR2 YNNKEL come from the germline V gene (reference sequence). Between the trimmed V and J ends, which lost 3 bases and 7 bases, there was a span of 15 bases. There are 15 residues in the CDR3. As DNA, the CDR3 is TGTGCCAGCAGCCATAGAATCGCAGTCGGCGGGGAGCTGTTTTTT. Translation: CASSHRIAVGGELFF. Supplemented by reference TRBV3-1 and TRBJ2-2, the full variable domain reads DTAVSQTPKYLVTQMGNDKSIKCEQNLGHDTMYWYKQDSKKFLKIMFSYNNKELIINETVPNRFSPKSPDKAHLNLHINSLELGDSAVYFCASSHRIAVGGELFFGEGSRLTVL.

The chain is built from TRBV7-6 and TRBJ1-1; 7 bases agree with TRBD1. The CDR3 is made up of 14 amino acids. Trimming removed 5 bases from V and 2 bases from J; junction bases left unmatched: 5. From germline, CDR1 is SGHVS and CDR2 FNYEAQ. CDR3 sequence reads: CASSQGQDNTEAFF. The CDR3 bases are TGTGCCAGCAGCCAAGGACAGGATAACACTGAAGCTTTCTTT.

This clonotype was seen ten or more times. The CDR3 bases are TGTGCCAGCTCAGACACCATATATTTT. Its translation is CASSDTIYF. The genes are TRBV27 and TRBJ1-3; D is unclear. V was clipped by 8 bases and J by 8 bases, with 4 bases between them. The CDR3 totals 9 residues. In germline, CDR1 is MNHEY, CDR2 SMNVEV (reference sequence).